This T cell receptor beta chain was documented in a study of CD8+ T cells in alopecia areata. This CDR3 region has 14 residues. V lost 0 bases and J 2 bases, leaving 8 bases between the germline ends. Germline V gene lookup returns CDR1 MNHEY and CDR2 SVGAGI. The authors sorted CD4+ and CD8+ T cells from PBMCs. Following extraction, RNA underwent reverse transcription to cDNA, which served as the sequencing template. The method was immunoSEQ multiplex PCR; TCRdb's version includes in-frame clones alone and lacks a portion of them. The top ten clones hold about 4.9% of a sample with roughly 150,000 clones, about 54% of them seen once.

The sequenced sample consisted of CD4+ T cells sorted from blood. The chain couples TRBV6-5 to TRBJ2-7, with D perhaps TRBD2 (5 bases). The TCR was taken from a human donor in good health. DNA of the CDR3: TGTGCCAGCAGTTACTCGAGGGCGACCTACGAGCAGTACTTC. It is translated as CASSYSRATYEQYF.